The rows below give T cell receptor beta chains drawn from one sample of a study of T cells in Graves' hyperthyroidism and ophthalmopathy. TCRdb reprocessed the multiplex PCR reads with MiXCR, giving one entry per CDR3 protein. The data hold about 350,000 distinct CDR3 sequences, with roughly 13% observed a single time. Sample: blood. The receptors were gathered from a woman aged 25 to 39 with Graves' hyperthyroidism. Each CDR3 is given without its conserved first and last residue. Clone size is given for some rows only: seen once, a few or many times, or a class if the clone is expanded.

V	J	size	CDR3
TRBV15	TRBJ1-1	few	ATSWNEGAEAF
TRBV19	TRBJ1-5	few	ASSTRGSWGNQPQH
TRBV11-2	TRBJ2-5	many	ASSFRGTLLKETQY
TRBV7-2	TRBJ2-1	many	ASSLSATSYNEQF
TRBV10-3	TRBJ2-1	many	AIRKVAGGLDEQF
TRBV2	TRBJ2-7	many	ASGDPSARFAFYEQY
TRBV30	TRBJ1-4	few	AWSVRRGGGSEKLF
TRBV30	TRBJ2-4	-	AWSVGSDIQY
TRBV6-1	TRBJ2-7	many	ASKLAGDYEQY
TRBV28	TRBJ1-3	many	ASRLQGGLGNTIY
TRBV7-2	TRBJ2-7	-	ASSLEDSYEQY
TRBV27	TRBJ2-3	many	ASSWGDPGLAGVEDTQY
TRBV6-1	TRBJ2-1	-	ATTLVNEQF
TRBV2	TRBJ2-7	many	ASFPWVSSYEQY
TRBV10-3	TRBJ1-2	-	AISGRDTYNYGYT
TRBV10-3	TRBJ1-1	many	AISDSQGAF
TRBV3-1	TRBJ1-1	many	ASSPKGGGTEAF
TRBV28	TRBJ2-7	many	ASSRTSLGAYEQY
TRBV20-1	TRBJ2-5	many	SAYPLRTQETQY
TRBV20-1	TRBJ2-1	many	SASPGLAGGWNEQF
TRBV25-1	TRBJ1-5	few	ASRHTGNNQPQH
TRBV2	TRBJ2-1	many	ASFTPGTGGWNEQF
TRBV20-1	TRBJ2-3	few	SAGSSRTRSVTDTQY
TRBV7-3	TRBJ2-4	-	ASSLNDSRRVSGSGNIQY
TRBV9	TRBJ1-1	many	ASSPNPSQDTEAF
TRBV20-1	TRBJ1-6	-	SATGQQYNSPLH
TRBV5-5	TRBJ2-3	-	ASTRSGTSGFTDTQY
TRBV7-9	TRBJ1-2	-	ASSLEVYGYT
TRBV6-2/TRBV6-3	TRBJ2-1	few	ASQRFNEQF
TRBV18	TRBJ1-6	-	ASSPRRGQDSPLH
TRBV20-1	TRBJ1-5	many	SARGSASNQPQH
TRBV20-1	TRBJ2-5	-	STLATIETQY
TRBV6-1	TRBJ2-7	-	ASIKGLGEAYEQY
TRBV7-9	TRBJ1-3	-	ASSSYAGTTGNTIY
TRBV12-3/TRBV12-4	TRBJ2-1	many	ASRGTSGSYEQF
TRBV20-1	TRBJ2-2	many	SATGQMNTGELF
TRBV28	TRBJ2-4	-	ASSPPGRVENIQY
TRBV28	TRBJ2-3	-	ASRTTGIADTQY
TRBV25-1	TRBJ2-7	many	ASSDEHGPSYEQY
TRBV18	TRBJ1-1	many	ASSPPGLTEAF
TRBV19	TRBJ2-1	-	ASSIDGLAGPPYNEQF
TRBV12-3/TRBV12-4	TRBJ1-5	many	ASRETGGEGNQPQH
TRBV28	TRBJ2-1	many	ASPERTSGGDSYNEQF
TRBV12-3/TRBV12-4	TRBJ2-7	-	ASSPGVPGDEQY
TRBV7-9	TRBJ2-1	few	ASSPASGSPRGDEQF